This T cell receptor (beta chain) was documented in a study of T cells in Graves' hyperthyroidism and ophthalmopathy. Across the study: Peripheral blood was secured at the point of initial diagnosis, before any treatment.

Study conclusions and caveats: Using 13 V-J features, a model discriminated ophthalmopathy from stable hyperthyroidism.

Concerning this clonotype itself: As yet, its antigen is unknown.

V was cut by 7 bases and J by 8 bases, with 17 bases left in between. The CDR3 spans 14 residues. From germline, CDR1 is MNHNS and CDR2 SASEGT. Amplified regions were TCR beta CDR3 sequences from RNA transcripts. In the first-round RT-PCR of the TCR CDR3, the HTBI primer set was used. TCRdb re-derived calls from the multiplex PCR reads in MiXCR, one entry per CDR3 protein. The profile covers approximately 600,000 distinct CDR3 sequences, with approximately 15% appearing a single time and roughly 6.9% taken by the ten largest. The rearrangement joins TRBV6-1 to TRBJ1-4; unclear D gene. Sequenced sample: blood. The source of this sequence is a woman aged 18-29 years with Graves' ophthalmopathy. The CDR3 DNA follows: TGTGCCAGCACCCCCCGGGTGGGGTACGAAAAACTGTTTTTT. This codes for CASTPRVGYEKLFF.